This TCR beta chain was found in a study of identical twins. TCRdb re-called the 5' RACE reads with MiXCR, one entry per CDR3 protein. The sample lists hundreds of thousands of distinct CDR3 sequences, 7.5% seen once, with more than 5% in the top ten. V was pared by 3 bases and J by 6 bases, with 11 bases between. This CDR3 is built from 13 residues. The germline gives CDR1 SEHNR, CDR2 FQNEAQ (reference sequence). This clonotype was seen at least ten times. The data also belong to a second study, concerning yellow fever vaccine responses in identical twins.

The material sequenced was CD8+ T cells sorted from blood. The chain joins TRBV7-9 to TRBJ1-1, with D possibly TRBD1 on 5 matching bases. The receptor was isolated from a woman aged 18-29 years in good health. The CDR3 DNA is TGTGCCAGCAGCTTCGGCGGGGGGTCTGAAGCTTTCTTT. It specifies CASSFGGGSEAFF.